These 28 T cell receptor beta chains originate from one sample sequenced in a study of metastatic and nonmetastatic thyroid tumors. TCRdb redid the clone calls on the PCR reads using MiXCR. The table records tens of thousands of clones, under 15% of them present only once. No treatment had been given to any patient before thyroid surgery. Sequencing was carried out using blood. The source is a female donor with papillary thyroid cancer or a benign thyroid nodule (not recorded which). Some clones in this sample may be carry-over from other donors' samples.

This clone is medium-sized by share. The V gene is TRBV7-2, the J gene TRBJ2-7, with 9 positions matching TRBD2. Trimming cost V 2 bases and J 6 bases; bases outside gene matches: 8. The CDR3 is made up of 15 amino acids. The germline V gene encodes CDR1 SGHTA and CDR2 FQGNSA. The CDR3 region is CASSLSLAGEGEQYF. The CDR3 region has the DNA TGTGCCAGCAGCTTATCATTAGCGGGAGAAGGCGAGCAGTACTTC.

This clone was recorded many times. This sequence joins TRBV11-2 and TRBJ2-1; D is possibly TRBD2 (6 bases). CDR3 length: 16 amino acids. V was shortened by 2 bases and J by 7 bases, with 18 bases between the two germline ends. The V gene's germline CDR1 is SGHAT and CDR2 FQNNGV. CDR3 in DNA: TGTGCCAGCAGCTTAACTTCCGGGACTCGTTCGAATGAGCAGTTCTTC. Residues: CASSLTSGTRSNEQFF.

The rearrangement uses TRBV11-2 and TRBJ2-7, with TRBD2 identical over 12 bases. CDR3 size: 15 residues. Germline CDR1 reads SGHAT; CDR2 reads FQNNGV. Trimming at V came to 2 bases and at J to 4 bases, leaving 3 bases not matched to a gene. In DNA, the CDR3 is TGTGCCAGCAGCTTACTAGCGGGGGGGACTTACGAGCAGTACTTC. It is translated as CASSLLAGGTYEQYF.

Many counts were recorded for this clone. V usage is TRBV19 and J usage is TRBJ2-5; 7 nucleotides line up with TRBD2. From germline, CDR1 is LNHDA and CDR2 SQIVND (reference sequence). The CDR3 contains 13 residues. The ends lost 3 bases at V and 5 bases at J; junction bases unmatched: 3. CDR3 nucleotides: TGTGCCAGTAGTATGCAGCGGGACGAGACCCAGTACTTC. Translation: CASSMQRDETQYF. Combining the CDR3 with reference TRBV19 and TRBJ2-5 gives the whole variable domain DGGITQSPKYLFRKEGQNVTLSCEQNLNHDAMYWYRQDPGQGLRLIYYSQIVNDFQKGDIAEGYSVSREKKESFPLTVTSAQKNPTAFYLCASSMQRDETQYFGPGTRLLVL.

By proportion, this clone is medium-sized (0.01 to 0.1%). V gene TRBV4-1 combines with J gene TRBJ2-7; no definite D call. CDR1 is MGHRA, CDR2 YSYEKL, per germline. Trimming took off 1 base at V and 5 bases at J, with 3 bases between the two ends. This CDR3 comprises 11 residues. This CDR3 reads CASSQGHEQYF. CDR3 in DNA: TGCGCCAGCAGCCAAGGCCACGAGCAGTACTTC.

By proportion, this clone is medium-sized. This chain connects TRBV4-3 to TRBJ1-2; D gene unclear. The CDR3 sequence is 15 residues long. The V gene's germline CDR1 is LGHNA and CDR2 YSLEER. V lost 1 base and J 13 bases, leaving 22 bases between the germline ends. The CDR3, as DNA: TGCGCCAGCAGCCAAGTTTGGCCCGAGAATGTCAATTGCACCTTC. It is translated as CASSQVWPENVNCTF.

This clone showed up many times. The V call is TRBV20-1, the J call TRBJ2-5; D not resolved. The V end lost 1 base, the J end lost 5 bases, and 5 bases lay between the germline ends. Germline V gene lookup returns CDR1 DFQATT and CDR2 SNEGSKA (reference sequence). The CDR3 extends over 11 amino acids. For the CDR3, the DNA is TGCAGTGCTAGAGGACTGGAGACCCAGTACTTC. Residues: CSARGLETQYF.

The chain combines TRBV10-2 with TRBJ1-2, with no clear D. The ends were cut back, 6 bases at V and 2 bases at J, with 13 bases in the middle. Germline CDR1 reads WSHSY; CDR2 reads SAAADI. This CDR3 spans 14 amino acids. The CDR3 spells CASSKSGLNYGYTF. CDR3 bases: TGCGCCAGCAGCAAATCCGGGTTAAACTATGGCTACACCTTC.

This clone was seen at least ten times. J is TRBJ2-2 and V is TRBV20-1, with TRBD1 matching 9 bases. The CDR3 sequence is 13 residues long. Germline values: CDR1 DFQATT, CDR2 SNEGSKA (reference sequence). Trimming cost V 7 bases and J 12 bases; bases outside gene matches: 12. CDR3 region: CSGTGGSPLKLFF. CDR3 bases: TGCAGTGGCACAGGGGGCTCACCCCTGAAGCTGTTTTTT.

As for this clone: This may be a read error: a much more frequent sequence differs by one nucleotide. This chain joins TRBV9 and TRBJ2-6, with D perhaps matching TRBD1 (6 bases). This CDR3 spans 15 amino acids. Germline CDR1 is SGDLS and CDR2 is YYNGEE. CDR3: CAISAQGSGANVLTF. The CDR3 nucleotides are TGTGCCATCAGCGCACAGGGTTCCGGGGCCAACGTCCTGACTTTC.

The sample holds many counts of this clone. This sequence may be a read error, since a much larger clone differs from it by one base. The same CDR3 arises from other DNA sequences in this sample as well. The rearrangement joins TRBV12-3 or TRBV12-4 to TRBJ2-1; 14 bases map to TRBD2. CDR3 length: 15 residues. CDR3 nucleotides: TGTGCCAGCAGTTTCGGGACTAGCGGGAGTAATGAGCGGTTCTTC. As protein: CASSFGTSGSNERFF.

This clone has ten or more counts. For the CDR3, the DNA is TGCGCCAGCAGCCGAGGGGAGGGGGTCCCCTACAATGAGCAGTTCTTC. This translates into CASSRGEGVPYNEQFF. The gene calls are TRBV4-3 and TRBJ2-1, with D tentatively TRBD2 (7 bases). The CDR3 is 16 residues long. Trimming left V 4 bases short and J 2 bases short, with 15 bases between. CDR1 is LGHNA, CDR2 YSLEER, per germline.

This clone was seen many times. The CDR3 region has the DNA TGCAGTGCTAGAGGTAGCGGGATGGGCTCCTACGAGCAGTACTTC. Its translation is CSARGSGMGSYEQYF. V usage is TRBV20-1 and J usage is TRBJ2-7, with 8 bases that match TRBD2. Germline CDR1 DFQATT, CDR2 SNEGSKA (reference sequence). This CDR3 has 15 residues. Trimming cost V 1 base and J 0 bases; bases outside gene matches: 5.

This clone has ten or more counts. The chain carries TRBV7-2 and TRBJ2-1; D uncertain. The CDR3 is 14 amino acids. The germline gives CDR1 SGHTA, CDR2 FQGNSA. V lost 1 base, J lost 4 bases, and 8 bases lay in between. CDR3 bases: TGTGCCAGCAGCTTAGTAGACCCGTACAATGAGCAGTTCTTC. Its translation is CASSLVDPYNEQFF.

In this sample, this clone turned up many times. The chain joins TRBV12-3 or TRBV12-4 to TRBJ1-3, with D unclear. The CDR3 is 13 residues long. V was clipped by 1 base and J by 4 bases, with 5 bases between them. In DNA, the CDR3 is TGTGCCAGCAGTTTAGGTGTGGGAAACACCATATATTTT. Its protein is CASSLGVGNTIYF.

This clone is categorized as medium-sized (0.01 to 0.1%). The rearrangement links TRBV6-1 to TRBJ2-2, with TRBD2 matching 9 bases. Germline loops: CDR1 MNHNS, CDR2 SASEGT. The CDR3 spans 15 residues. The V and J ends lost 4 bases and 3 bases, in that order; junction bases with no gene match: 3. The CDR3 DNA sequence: TGTGCCAGCAGTGTTAGCGGGAGTTACACCGGGGAGCTGTTTTTT. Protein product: CASSVSGSYTGELFF.

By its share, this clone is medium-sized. CDR3 amino acids: CASSGGGEAGGGEQFF. For the CDR3, the DNA is TGTGCCAGCAGCGGAGGGGGGGAAGCGGGAGGCGGGGAGCAGTTCTTC. This chain connects TRBV27 to TRBJ2-1, with 9 bases lining up with TRBD2. The V gene's germline CDR1 is MNHEY and CDR2 SMNVEV (reference sequence). The CDR3 is 16 amino acids. Losses at the gene ends were 6 bases for V and 10 bases for J; bases not matched to a gene: 16.

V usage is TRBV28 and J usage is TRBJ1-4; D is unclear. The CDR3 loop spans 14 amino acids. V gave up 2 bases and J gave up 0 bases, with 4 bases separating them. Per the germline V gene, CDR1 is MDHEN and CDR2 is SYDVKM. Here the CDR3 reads CASSLITTNEKLFF. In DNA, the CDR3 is TGTGCCAGCAGTTTAATTACAACTAATGAAAAACTGTTTTTT.

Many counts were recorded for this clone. This chain's CDR3 is CASSSHRHSEAFF. DNA of the CDR3: TGTGCCAGCAGTTCCCACAGACACTCTGAAGCTTTCTTT. The gene calls are TRBV27 and TRBJ1-1; no clear D gene. The CDR3 runs 13 residues. V was shortened by 4 bases and J by 6 bases, with 12 bases between the two germline ends. Germline V gives CDR1 MNHEY, CDR2 SMNVEV (reference sequence).

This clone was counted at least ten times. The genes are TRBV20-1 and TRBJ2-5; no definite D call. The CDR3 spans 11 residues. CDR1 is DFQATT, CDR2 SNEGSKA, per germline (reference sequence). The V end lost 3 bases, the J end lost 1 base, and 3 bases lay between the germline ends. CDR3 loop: CSASLQETQYF. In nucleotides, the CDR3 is TGCAGTGCTAGCCTCCAAGAGACCCAGTACTTC.

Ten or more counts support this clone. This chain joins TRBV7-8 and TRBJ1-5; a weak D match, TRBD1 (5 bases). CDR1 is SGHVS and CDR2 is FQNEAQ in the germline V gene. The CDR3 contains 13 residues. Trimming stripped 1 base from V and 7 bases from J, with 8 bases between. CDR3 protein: CASSLGQGQPQHF. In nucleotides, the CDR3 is TGTGCCAGCAGCTTAGGTCAGGGACAGCCCCAGCATTTT.

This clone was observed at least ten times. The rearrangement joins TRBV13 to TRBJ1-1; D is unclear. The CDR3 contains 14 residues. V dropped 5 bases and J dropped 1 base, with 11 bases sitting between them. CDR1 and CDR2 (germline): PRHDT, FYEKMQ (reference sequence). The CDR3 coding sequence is TGTGCCAGCAGCCCTTTTCGGGAGAACACTGAAGCTTTCTTT. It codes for CASSPFRENTEAFF.

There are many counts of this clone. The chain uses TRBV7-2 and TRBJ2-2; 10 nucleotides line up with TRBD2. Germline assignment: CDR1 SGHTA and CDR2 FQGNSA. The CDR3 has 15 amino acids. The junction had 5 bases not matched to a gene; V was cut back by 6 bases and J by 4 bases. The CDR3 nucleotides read TGTGCCAGCAGTCCGCTAGCGGGAGTCACCGGGGAGCTGTTTTTT. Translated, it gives CASSPLAGVTGELFF.

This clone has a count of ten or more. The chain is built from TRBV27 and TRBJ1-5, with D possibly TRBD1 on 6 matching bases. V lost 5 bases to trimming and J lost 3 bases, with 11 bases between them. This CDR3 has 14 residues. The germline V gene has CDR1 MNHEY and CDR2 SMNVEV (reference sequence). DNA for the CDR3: TGTGCCAGCAGTCCCGAGGGGGTCAATCAGCCCCAGCATTTT. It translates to CASSPEGVNQPQHF.

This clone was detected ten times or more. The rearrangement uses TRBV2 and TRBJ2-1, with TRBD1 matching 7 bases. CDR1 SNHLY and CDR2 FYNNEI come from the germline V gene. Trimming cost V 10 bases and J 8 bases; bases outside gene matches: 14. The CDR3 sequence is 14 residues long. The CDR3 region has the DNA TGTGCCACCGACGAGACAGGGTTAAAAGATGAGCAGTTCTTC. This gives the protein CATDETGLKDEQFF.

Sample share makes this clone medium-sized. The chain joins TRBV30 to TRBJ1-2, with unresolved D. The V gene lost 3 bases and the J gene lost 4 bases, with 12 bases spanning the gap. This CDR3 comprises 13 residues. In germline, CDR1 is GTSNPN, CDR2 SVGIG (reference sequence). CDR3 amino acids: CAWSLGQAYGYTF. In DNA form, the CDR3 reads TGTGCCTGGAGCCTAGGTCAGGCCTATGGCTACACCTTC.

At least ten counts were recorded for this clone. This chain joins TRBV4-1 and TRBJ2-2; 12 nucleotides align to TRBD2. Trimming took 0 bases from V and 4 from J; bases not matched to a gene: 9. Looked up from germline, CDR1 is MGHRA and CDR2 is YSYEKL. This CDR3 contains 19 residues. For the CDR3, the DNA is TGCGCCAGCAGCCAAGATCTCCTAGCGGGAGGGCCGGTCACCGGGGAGCTGTTTTTT. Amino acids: CASSQDLLAGGPVTGELFF.

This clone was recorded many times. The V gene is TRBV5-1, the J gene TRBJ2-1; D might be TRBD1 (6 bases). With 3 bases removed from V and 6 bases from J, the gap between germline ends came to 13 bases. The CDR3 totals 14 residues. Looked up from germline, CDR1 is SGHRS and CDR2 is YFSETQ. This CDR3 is CASSSGTGRNEQFF. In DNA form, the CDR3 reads TGCGCCAGCAGCTCTGGTACAGGGCGCAATGAGCAGTTCTTC.